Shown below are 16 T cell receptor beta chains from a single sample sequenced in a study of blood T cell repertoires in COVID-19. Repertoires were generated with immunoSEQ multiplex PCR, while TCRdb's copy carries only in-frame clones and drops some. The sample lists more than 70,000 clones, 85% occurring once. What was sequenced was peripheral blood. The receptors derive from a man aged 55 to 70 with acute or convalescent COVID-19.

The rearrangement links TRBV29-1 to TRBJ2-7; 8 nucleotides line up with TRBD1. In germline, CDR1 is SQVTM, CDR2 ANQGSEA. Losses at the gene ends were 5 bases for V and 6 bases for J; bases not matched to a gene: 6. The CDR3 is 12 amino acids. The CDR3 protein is CSVFGQGREQYF. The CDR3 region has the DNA TGCAGCGTTTTCGGACAGGGACGCGAGCAGTACTTC.

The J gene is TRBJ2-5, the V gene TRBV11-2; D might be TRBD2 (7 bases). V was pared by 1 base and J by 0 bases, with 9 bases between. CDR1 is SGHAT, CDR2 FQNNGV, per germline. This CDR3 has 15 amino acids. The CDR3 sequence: CASSLVGGHQETQYF. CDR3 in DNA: TGTGCCAGCAGCTTAGTGGGGGGGCACCAAGAGACCCAGTACTTC.

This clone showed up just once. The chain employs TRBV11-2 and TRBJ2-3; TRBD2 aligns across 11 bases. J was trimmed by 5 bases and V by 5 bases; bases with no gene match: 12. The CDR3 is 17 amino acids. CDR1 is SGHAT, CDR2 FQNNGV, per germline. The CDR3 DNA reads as TGTGCCAGCAGCCAGGGGACTAGCGGACCATGGGGAGATACGCAGTATTTT. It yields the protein CASSQGTSGPWGDTQYF.

CDR3 DNA: TGTGCCAGCAGCCCCGACACGAACACCGGGGAGCTGTTTTTT. It translates to CASSPDTNTGELFF. The chain has TRBV7-8 and TRBJ2-2, with no clear D. The germline V gene encodes CDR1 SGHVS and CDR2 FQNEAQ. Trimming took off 5 bases at V and 0 bases at J, with 7 bases between the two ends. The CDR3 runs to 14 residues. Variable domain in full (rest from reference TRBV7-8 and TRBJ2-2): GAGVSQSPRYKVAKRGQDVALRCDPISGHVSLFWYQQALGQGPEFLTYFQNEAQLDKSGLPSDRFFAERPEGSVSTLKIQRTQQEDSAVYLCASSPDTNTGELFFGEGSRLTVL.

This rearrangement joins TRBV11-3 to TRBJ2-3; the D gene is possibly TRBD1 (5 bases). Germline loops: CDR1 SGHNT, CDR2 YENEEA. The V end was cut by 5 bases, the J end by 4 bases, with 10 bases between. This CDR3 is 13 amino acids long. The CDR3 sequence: CASSPKGADTQYF. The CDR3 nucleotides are TGTGCCAGCAGCCCCAAAGGGGCAGATACGCAGTATTTT.

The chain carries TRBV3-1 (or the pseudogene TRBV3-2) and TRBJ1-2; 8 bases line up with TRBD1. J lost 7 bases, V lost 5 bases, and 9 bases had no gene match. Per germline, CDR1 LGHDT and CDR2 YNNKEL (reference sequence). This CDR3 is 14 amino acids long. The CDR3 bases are TGTGCCAGCAGCGGCGATCCGGGACAGGTTGGCTACACCTTC. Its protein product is CASSGDPGQVGYTF.

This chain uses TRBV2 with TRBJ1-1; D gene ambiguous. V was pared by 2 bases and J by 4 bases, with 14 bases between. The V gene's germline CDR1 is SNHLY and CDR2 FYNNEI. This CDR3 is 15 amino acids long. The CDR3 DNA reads TGTGCCAGCAGTGAATACCGGGTCCGGGGCACTGAAGCTTTCTTT. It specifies CASSEYRVRGTEAFF.

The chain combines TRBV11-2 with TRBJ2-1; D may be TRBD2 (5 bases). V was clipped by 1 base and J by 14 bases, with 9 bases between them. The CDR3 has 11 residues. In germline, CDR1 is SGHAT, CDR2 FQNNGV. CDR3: CASSLGASKFF. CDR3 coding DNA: TGTGCCAGCAGCTTAGGGGCTAGCAAGTTCTTC.

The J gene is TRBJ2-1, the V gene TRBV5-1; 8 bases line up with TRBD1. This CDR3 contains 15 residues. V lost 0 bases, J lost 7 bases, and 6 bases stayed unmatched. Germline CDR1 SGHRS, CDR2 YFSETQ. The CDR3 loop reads CASSLVSGGGNEQFF. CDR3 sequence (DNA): TGCGCCAGCAGCTTGGTGTCAGGGGGCGGGAATGAGCAGTTCTTC. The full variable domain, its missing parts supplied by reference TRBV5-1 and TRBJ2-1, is KAGVTQTPRYLIKTRGQQVTLSCSPISGHRSVSWYQQTPGQGLQFLFEYFSETQRNKGNFPGRFSGRQFSNSRSEMNVSTLELGDSALYLCASSLVSGGGNEQFFGPGTRLTVL.

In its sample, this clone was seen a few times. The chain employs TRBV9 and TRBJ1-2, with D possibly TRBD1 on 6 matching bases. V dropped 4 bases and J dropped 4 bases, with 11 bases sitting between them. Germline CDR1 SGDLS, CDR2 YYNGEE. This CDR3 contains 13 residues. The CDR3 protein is CASSLVGGYGYTF. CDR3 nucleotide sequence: TGTGCCAGCAGCCTAGTAGGGGGCTATGGCTACACCTTC.

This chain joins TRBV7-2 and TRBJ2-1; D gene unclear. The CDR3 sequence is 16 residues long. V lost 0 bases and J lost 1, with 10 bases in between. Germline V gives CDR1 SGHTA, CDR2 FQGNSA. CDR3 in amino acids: CASSLASPFSYNEQFF. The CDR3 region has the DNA TGTGCCAGCAGCTTAGCGTCTCCCTTTTCCTACAATGAGCAGTTCTTC.

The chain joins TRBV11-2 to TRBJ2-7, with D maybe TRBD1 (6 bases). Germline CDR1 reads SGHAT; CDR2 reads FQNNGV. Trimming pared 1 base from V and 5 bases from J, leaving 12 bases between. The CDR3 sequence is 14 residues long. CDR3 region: CASSLVGRGHEQYF. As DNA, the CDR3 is TGTGCCAGCAGCTTAGTAGGCAGGGGTCACGAGCAGTACTTC.

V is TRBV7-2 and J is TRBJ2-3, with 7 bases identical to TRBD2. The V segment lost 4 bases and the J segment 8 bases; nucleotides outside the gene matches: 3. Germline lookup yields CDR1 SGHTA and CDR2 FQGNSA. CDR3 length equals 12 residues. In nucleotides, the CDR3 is TGTGCCAGCAGCTCAGGACTAGTTACGCAGTATTTT. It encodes CASSSGLVTQYF.

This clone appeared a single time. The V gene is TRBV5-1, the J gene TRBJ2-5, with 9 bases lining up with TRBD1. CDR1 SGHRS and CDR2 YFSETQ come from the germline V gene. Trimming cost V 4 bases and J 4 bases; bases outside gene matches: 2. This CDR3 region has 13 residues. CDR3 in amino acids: CASSRGQGETQYF. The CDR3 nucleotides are TGCGCCAGCAGCCGGGGACAGGGAGAGACCCAGTACTTC. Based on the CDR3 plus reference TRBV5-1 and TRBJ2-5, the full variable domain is KAGVTQTPRYLIKTRGQQVTLSCSPISGHRSVSWYQQTPGQGLQFLFEYFSETQRNKGNFPGRFSGRQFSNSRSEMNVSTLELGDSALYLCASSRGQGETQYFGPGTRLLVL.

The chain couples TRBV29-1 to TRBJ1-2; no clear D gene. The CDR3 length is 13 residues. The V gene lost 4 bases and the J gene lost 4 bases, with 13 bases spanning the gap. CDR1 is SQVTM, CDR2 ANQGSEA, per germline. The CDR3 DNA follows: TGCAGCGTTGGGAAAGGAGGGAGCTATGGCTACACCTTC. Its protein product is CSVGKGGSYGYTF.

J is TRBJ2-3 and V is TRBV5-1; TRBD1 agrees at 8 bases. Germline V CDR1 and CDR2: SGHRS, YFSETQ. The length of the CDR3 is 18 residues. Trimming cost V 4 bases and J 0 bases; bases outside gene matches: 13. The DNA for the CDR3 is TGCGCCAGCAGCGCGGCGGAGGGGACAGGTGCTAGCACAGATACGCAGTATTTT. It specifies CASSAAEGTGASTDTQYF.